The 13 T cell receptor beta chains below come from one sample, sequenced in a study of shared clonotypes between healthy human individuals. Clones were sequenced by immunoSEQ multiplex PCR, and TCRdb holds only the in-frame ones, with some missing. The table includes hundreds of thousands of clones, 96% detected once. CD45RO-negative, CCR7-selected cells formed the naive CD8 fraction, which excluded terminally differentiated effector memory CD45RA+ cells. Sequencing was done on a sample of naive CD8+ T cells sorted from blood. These receptors all stem from a woman aged 25 to 45 in good health.

The chain is built from TRBV28 and TRBJ2-7; tentative D call: TRBD1 (6 bases). The V and J ends lost 3 bases and 0 bases respectively, with 18 bases between them. Germline V gene lookup returns CDR1 MDHEN and CDR2 SYDVKM. This CDR3 spans 17 amino acids. DNA for the CDR3: TGTGCCAGCAGTTTGACAGGTCCCACTTTTTTCTCCTACGAGCAGTACTTC. Translation: CASSLTGPTFFSYEQYF.

This rearrangement joins TRBV29-1 to TRBJ2-7; tentative D call: TRBD2 (5 bases). The CDR3 has 12 residues. The ends were cut back, 5 bases at V and 6 bases at J, with 14 bases in the middle. CDR1 is SQVTM and CDR2 is ANQGSEA in the germline V gene. Written as DNA, the CDR3 is TGCAGCGTTCTGGACTCACCTCCCGAGCAGTACTTC. Translation: CSVLDSPPEQYF.

This clone has a handful of counts. Within the sample, other DNA sequences also encode this same CDR3. The chain recombines TRBV27 with TRBJ2-7; no clear D gene. Trimming left V 5 bases short and J 0 bases short, with 5 bases between. Germline-derived CDR1 and CDR2 are MNHEY and SMNVEV (reference sequence). The CDR3 is 12 residues long. The CDR3 here is CASSPSSYEQYF. The CDR3, as DNA: TGTGCCAGCAGTCCTAGCTCCTACGAGCAGTACTTC.

The genes are TRBV5-6 and TRBJ2-1; 10 bases match TRBD2. The junction had 6 bases not matched to a gene; V was cut back by 0 bases and J by 3 bases. This CDR3 spans 17 amino acids. From germline, CDR1 is SGHDT and CDR2 YYEEEE. The CDR3 DNA is TGTGCCAGCAGCTTGGTTGAGCGGGAGGGCTTCTACAATGAGCAGTTCTTC. This codes for CASSLVEREGFYNEQFF.

The chain has TRBV9 and TRBJ1-3, with a tentative D call TRBD1 (5 bases). V dropped 3 bases and J dropped 7 bases, with 17 bases sitting between them. The V gene's germline CDR1 is SGDLS and CDR2 YYNGEE. CDR3 length equals 15 residues. DNA for the CDR3: TGTGCCAGCAGCGCCGGGGCCGGCATGAGGAACACCATATATTTT. It is translated as CASSAGAGMRNTIYF.

The chain carries TRBV28 and TRBJ1-4; 7 bases are shared with TRBD1. The CDR3 has 14 residues. Germline trimming cut 8 bases from V and 4 bases from J; bases unmatched to any gene: 7. Per germline, CDR1 MDHEN and CDR2 SYDVKM. In nucleotides, the CDR3 is TGTGCCAGCGGACAGGACGGAAATAATGAAAAACTGTTTTTT. Translating it yields CASGQDGNNEKLFF.

The rearrangement joins TRBV27 to TRBJ2-1; TRBD1 matches 7 bases. The germline V gene encodes CDR1 MNHEY and CDR2 SMNVEV (reference sequence). The CDR3 contains 15 residues. Losses at the gene ends were 1 base for V and 2 bases for J; bases not matched to a gene: 2. The CDR3 spells CASSLFGTAYNEQFF. In DNA, the CDR3 is TGTGCCAGCAGTTTATTCGGGACAGCCTACAATGAGCAGTTCTTC.

This rearrangement joins TRBV7-9 to TRBJ2-7; D unresolved. Germline assignment: CDR1 SEHNR and CDR2 FQNEAQ (reference sequence). V was clipped by 5 bases and J by 7 bases, with 15 bases between them. This CDR3 spans 13 amino acids. CDR3 DNA: TGTGCCAGCAGCACCCTAGGTCTCGGGGAGCAGTACTTC. Translated: CASSTLGLGEQYF.

V usage is TRBV19 and J usage is TRBJ2-1; D gene ambiguous. Per the germline V gene, CDR1 is LNHDA and CDR2 is SQIVND (reference sequence). The CDR3 spans 15 residues. Trimming left V 4 bases short and J 0 bases short, with 10 bases between. DNA for the CDR3: TGTGCCAGTAGTACCTGGACGGACTCCTACAATGAGCAGTTCTTC. Its protein product is CASSTWTDSYNEQFF. The variable domain in full, completed from reference TRBV19 and TRBJ2-1, reads DGGITQSPKYLFRKEGQNVTLSCEQNLNHDAMYWYRQDPGQGLRLIYYSQIVNDFQKGDIAEGYSVSREKKESFPLTVTSAQKNPTAFYLCASSTWTDSYNEQFFGPGTRLTVL.

V is TRBV28 and J is TRBJ2-7; D may be TRBD2 (6 bases). The CDR3 runs to 14 residues. The germline V and J ends were trimmed by 8 bases and 2 bases, with 16 bases remaining between them. Germline V lookup: CDR1 MDHEN, CDR2 SYDVKM. CDR3 sequence: CASGPPGEAYEQYF. The CDR3, as DNA: TGTGCCAGCGGGCCCCCTGGGGAGGCCTACGAGCAGTACTTC.

This rearrangement joins TRBV7-9 to TRBJ2-2; D is undetermined. Deletions cut 3 bases from V and 2 bases from J, with 7 bases between. CDR3 length: 14 amino acids. Germline V gives CDR1 SEHNR, CDR2 FQNEAQ (reference sequence). Here the CDR3 DNA reads TGTGCCAGCAGCTTTGGACCCAACACCGGGGAGCTGTTTTTT. As protein: CASSFGPNTGELFF.

This chain connects TRBV30 to TRBJ2-5; 7 bases are shared with TRBD2. The CDR3 is 15 amino acids. Germline assignment: CDR1 GTSNPN and CDR2 SVGIG (reference sequence). V trimming: 0 bases; J trimming: 1 base; junction bases outside the gene matches: 5. As DNA, the CDR3 is TGTGCCTGGAGTGTGCTAGCGGAGATCCAAGAGACCCAGTACTTC. Its protein is CAWSVLAEIQETQYF.

The rearrangement joins TRBV29-1 to TRBJ2-6; TRBD2 is a possible D gene (7 bases). The CDR3 is made up of 18 amino acids. Germline CDR1 and CDR2: SQVTM and ANQGSEA. Deletions cut 4 bases from V and 1 base from J, with 20 bases between. Written as DNA, the CDR3 is TGCAGCGTTGCGGGGGGCCAGGGCGGTGGGTCTGGGGCCAACGTCCTGACTTTC. Encoded protein: CSVAGGQGGGSGANVLTF.